The 26 T cell receptor beta chains below come from one sample, sequenced in a study of radiation and T cells in renal cell carcinoma. The table came from immunoSEQ multiplex PCR; TCRdb's copy has only in-frame clones and leaves some out. This table holds more than 140,000 clones, less than 90% found once. The time point was: baseline pretreatment blood. The treatment denotes: 15 Gy SBRT to primary tumor, nephrectomy 4 weeks later. Sequences were derived from blood, sampled from a patient whose treatment included radiotherapy and nephrectomy. The receptors were gathered from a woman aged 50 to 65 with renal cell carcinoma.

The chain's CDR3 is CASSYSGFRETQYF. Written as DNA, the CDR3 is TGTGCCAGCAGCTACTCCGGCTTTAGAGAGACCCAGTACTTC. The chain carries TRBV11-2 and TRBJ2-5; D ambiguous. CDR3 length equals 14 residues. CDR1 and CDR2 from the germline V gene are SGHAT and FQNNGV. The V end was cut by 4 bases, the J end by 4 bases, with 13 bases between.

The chain uses TRBV23-1 and TRBJ1-5; D is unclear. TRBV23-1 is placed among ORFs of uncertain function. V lost 3 bases and J lost 3, with 12 bases in between. CDR3 length: 15 residues. CDR3 amino acids: CASSHPNRLNQPQHF. For the CDR3, the DNA is TGCGCCAGCAGTCACCCAAACAGACTCAATCAGCCCCAGCATTTT.

The chain has TRBV9 and TRBJ2-7, with TRBD2 matching over 7 bases. CDR1 is SGDLS and CDR2 is YYNGEE in the germline V gene. Trimming cost V 3 bases and J 5 bases; bases outside gene matches: 5. This CDR3 comprises 13 residues. The CDR3 reads CASSGGTKNEQYF. The CDR3 region has the DNA TGTGCCAGCAGCGGCGGGACTAAGAACGAGCAGTACTTC.

The V gene is TRBV5-4, the J gene TRBJ2-2; the match to TRBD2 covers 7 bases. Germline V gene data show CDR1 as SGHNT and CDR2 as YYREEE (reference sequence). This CDR3 comprises 17 residues. With 0 bases clipped from V and 1 base from J, the junction kept 6 bases outside the gene matches. The CDR3 loop is CASSLAKKRENTGELFF. As DNA, the CDR3 is TGTGCCAGCAGCTTGGCCAAGAAGCGGGAGAACACCGGGGAGCTGTTTTTT.

The chain has TRBV5-1 and TRBJ2-1; the D gene is possibly TRBD1 (6 bases). The CDR3 extends over 15 amino acids. The V gene lost 0 bases and the J gene lost 4 bases, with 11 bases spanning the gap. Germline V lookup: CDR1 SGHRS, CDR2 YFSETQ. The CDR3: CASSLVAGAYNEQFF. The CDR3 nucleotides are TGCGCCAGCAGCTTGGTAGCAGGGGCATACAATGAGCAGTTCTTC.

The CDR3 DNA reads as TGTGCCAGTAGTATTCTTGGGGAAGCCTACGAGCAGTACTTC. It codes for CASSILGEAYEQYF. V is TRBV19 and J is TRBJ2-7; D unresolved. This CDR3 spans 14 amino acids. Trimming pared 3 bases from V and 2 bases from J, leaving 11 bases between. CDR1 is LNHDA, CDR2 SQIVND, per germline (reference sequence).

This clone was detected once. The chain employs TRBV10-2 and TRBJ2-5; 10 bases match TRBD2. J lost 1 base, V lost 0 bases, and 5 bases had no gene match. The CDR3 totals 17 residues. Looked up from germline, CDR1 is WSHSY and CDR2 is SAAADI. For the CDR3, the DNA is TGCGCCAGCAGTGAGTCCCAACTAGCGGGGAGCCAAGAGACCCAGTACTTC. It yields the protein CASSESQLAGSQETQYF.

This chain connects TRBV9 to TRBJ1-6, with unresolved D. There are 12 residues in the CDR3. The V end was cut by 5 bases, the J end by 7 bases, with 7 bases between. CDR1 SGDLS and CDR2 YYNGEE come from the germline V gene. This CDR3 is CASSPGNSPLHF. The CDR3 DNA is TGTGCCAGCAGTCCGGGGAATTCACCCCTCCACTTT.

The chain uses TRBV25-1 and TRBJ1-4, with D perhaps TRBD1 (5 bases). This CDR3 is 15 amino acids long. Germline V gene lookup returns CDR1 MGHDK and CDR2 SYGVNS. The V gene lost 0 bases and the J gene lost 6 bases, with 11 bases spanning the gap. CDR3 amino acids: CASSEYTGGDEKLFF. CDR3 nucleotides: TGTGCCAGCAGTGAATATACAGGCGGGGATGAAAAACTGTTTTTT.

This clone was recorded only once. This chain joins TRBV11-2 and TRBJ2-1; D remains unclear. Trimming pared 1 base from V and 7 bases from J, leaving 5 bases between. From germline, CDR1 is SGHAT and CDR2 FQNNGV. The CDR3 spans 12 residues. Here the CDR3 DNA reads TGTGCCAGCAGCTTAGCCTCGAATGAGCAGTTCTTC. Translating gives CASSLASNEQFF.

The rearrangement joins TRBV20-1 to TRBJ2-2; no definite D call. The CDR3 has 11 amino acids. CDR1 is DFQATT, CDR2 SNEGSKA, per germline (reference sequence). V was shortened by 5 bases and J by 11 bases, with 12 bases between the two germline ends. The CDR3 spells CSAAASGELFF. DNA of the CDR3: TGCAGTGCTGCTGCATCGGGCGAGCTGTTTTTT.

The CDR3 reads CASSKRGGNYEQYF. The CDR3 region has the DNA TGTGCCAGCAGCAAACGTGGAGGGAACTACGAGCAGTACTTC. The rearrangement joins TRBV21-1 to TRBJ2-7; TRBD2 is the table's D call, not checked against the DNA. TRBV21-1 is tagged as a pseudogene. CDR3 size: 14 residues.

The CDR3 sequence: CASRGLRYEQYF. CDR3 nucleotide sequence: TGTGCCAGCAGGGGTTTACGCTACGAGCAGTACTTC. The chain couples TRBV6-5 to TRBJ2-7; D gene uncertain. V lost 6 bases and J lost 3, with 9 bases in between. The germline CDR1 and CDR2 sequences are MNHEY and SVGAGI. The CDR3 runs to 12 residues.

The chain couples TRBV7-2 to TRBJ2-5, with 8 nucleotides matching TRBD2. V lost 5 bases to trimming and J lost 9 bases; unmatched junction nucleotides: 14. The germline CDR1 and CDR2 sequences are SGHTA and FQGNSA. The CDR3 loop spans 15 amino acids. The CDR3 reads CASSPGGGPSVPQYF. The CDR3 nucleotides read TGTGCCAGCAGCCCTGGCGGGGGGCCCTCAGTTCCCCAGTACTTC.

The genes are TRBV7-8 and TRBJ2-5; 12 bases are shared with TRBD2. Germline trimming cut 1 base from V and 7 bases from J; bases unmatched to any gene: 16. There are 19 residues in the CDR3. Germline lookup yields CDR1 SGHVS and CDR2 FQNEAQ. The chain's CDR3 is CASSLGPGELAGGLGTQYF. The CDR3 nucleotides are TGTGCCAGCAGCTTAGGTCCAGGGGAACTAGCGGGAGGTCTCGGGACCCAGTACTTC.

The chain recombines TRBV27 with TRBJ2-7; 7 bases align to TRBD2. This CDR3 is built from 13 residues. In germline, CDR1 is MNHEY, CDR2 SMNVEV (reference sequence). The junction had 5 bases not matched to a gene; V was cut back by 7 bases and J by 2 bases. In nucleotides, the CDR3 is TGTGCCAGCAAACGGGAGGCGACCTACGAGCAGTACTTC. Translation: CASKREATYEQYF.

The V and J genes are TRBV19 and TRBJ2-3; a possible D gene is TRBD2 (5 bases). The V and J ends lost 3 bases and 4 bases respectively, with 8 bases between them. Germline-derived CDR1 and CDR2 are LNHDA and SQIVND (reference sequence). The CDR3 is made up of 13 amino acids. DNA of the CDR3: TGTGCCAGTAGTATCGGGGTTCCAGATACGCAGTATTTT. Translation: CASSIGVPDTQYF.

In this sample, this clone turned up a few times. The rearrangement joins TRBV7-9 to TRBJ1-2; D remains ambiguous. The CDR3 consists of 15 residues. The germline CDR1 and CDR2 sequences are SEHNR and FQNEAQ (reference sequence). Trimming shortened V by 7 bases and J by 5 bases, and 20 bases separated the two germline ends. CDR3 sequence reads: CASIPALSETYGYTF. The CDR3 DNA follows: TGTGCCAGCATCCCCGCTCTGTCGGAGACATATGGCTACACCTTC.

The V and J genes are TRBV27 and TRBJ1-5, with D uncertain. Per the germline V gene, CDR1 is MNHEY and CDR2 is SMNVEV (reference sequence). Trimming shortened V by 3 bases and J by 0 bases, and 15 bases separated the two germline ends. The CDR3 totals 17 residues. This chain's CDR3 is CASSFVGSQSSNQPQHF. The CDR3 DNA reads as TGTGCCAGCAGTTTCGTTGGGAGTCAGAGTAGCAATCAGCCCCAGCATTTT.

The gene calls are TRBV5-4 and TRBJ1-1; D is unresolved. This CDR3 has 14 amino acids. The V and J ends lost 4 bases and 0 bases respectively, with 10 bases between them. Germline loops: CDR1 SGHNT, CDR2 YYREEE (reference sequence). The CDR3 loop reads CASSPGLLNTEAFF. The CDR3 DNA reads TGTGCCAGCAGCCCCGGACTTTTGAACACTGAAGCTTTCTTT.

The V call is TRBV11-2, the J call TRBJ2-3, with a tentative D call TRBD2 (6 bases). The CDR3 extends over 15 amino acids. The V and J ends lost 1 base and 5 bases respectively, with 13 bases between them. Germline CDR1 is SGHAT and CDR2 is FQNNGV. CDR3 bases: TGTGCCAGCAGCTTAGCGGGAGAGCAAATAGATACGCAGTATTTT. Encoded protein: CASSLAGEQIDTQYF.

The genes are TRBV7-2 and TRBJ2-7; the match to TRBD1 covers 7 bases. Germline CDR1 SGHTA, CDR2 FQGNSA. There are 13 residues in the CDR3. Trimming took 2 bases from V and 6 from J; bases not matched to a gene: 4. The CDR3 sequence is CASSLNRGREQYF. DNA of the CDR3: TGTGCCAGCAGCTTAAACAGGGGTCGCGAGCAGTACTTC.

V gene TRBV9 combines with J gene TRBJ1-2, with 9 positions matching TRBD1. Germline V gene data show CDR1 as SGDLS and CDR2 as YYNGEE. The ends lost 3 bases at V and 9 bases at J; junction bases unmatched: 12. CDR3 size: 15 residues. CDR3 nucleotide sequence: TGTGCCAGCAGCGCCCTACAGGGGGCGGGAGCGAGCTACACCTTC. Translated, it gives CASSALQGAGASYTF. The full variable domain, in which reference TRBV9 and TRBJ1-2 provide the parts outside the CDR3, is DSGVTQTPKHLITATGQRVTLRCSPRSGDLSVYWYQQSLDQGLQFLIQYYNGEERAKGNILERFSAQQFPDLHSELNLSSLELGDSALYFCASSALQGAGASYTFGSGTRLTVV.

This chain connects TRBV6-4 to TRBJ2-3; TRBD1 matches 8 bases. This CDR3 region has 14 residues. Germline CDR1 MRHNA, CDR2 SNTAGT. V shed 8 bases and J 6 bases; nucleotides not matched to a gene: 10. Written as DNA, the CDR3 is TGTGCCAGCTCGAATCACAGGGGGTCGGATACGCAGTATTTT. The encoded protein is CASSNHRGSDTQYF.

V usage is TRBV5-1 and J usage is TRBJ2-5; TRBD1 might be the D (6 bases). CDR1 is SGHRS, CDR2 YFSETQ, per germline. The CDR3 consists of 15 residues. V shed 5 bases and J shed 3 bases, with 17 bases lying between them. The CDR3 protein is CASSFTGNIEETQYF. The CDR3 DNA reads as TGCGCCAGCAGTTTCACAGGGAATATTGAAGAGACCCAGTACTTC.

The chain links TRBV6-1 to TRBJ2-7; the D is unclear. Germline assignment: CDR1 MNHNS and CDR2 SASEGT. The V end lost 3 bases, the J end lost 3 bases, and 6 bases lay between the germline ends. The length of the CDR3 is 12 residues. The CDR3 region has the DNA TGTGCCAGCAGTGACTATCTCTACGAGCAGTACTTC. This gives the protein CASSDYLYEQYF.